Below are 31 T cell receptor beta chains sequenced from a single sample in a study of T-cell memory formation after mild COVID-19. TCRdb independently ran MiXCR on the 5' RACE reads; one entry per CDR3 protein. The sample records 500,000 to 650,000 distinct CDR3 sequences, less than 25% being singletons. Source material: PBMCs or a T cell subset sorted from them (not recorded which). These receptor sequences come from an adult woman who had mild COVID-19 (a few samples of this study predate the infection). Cell type and time point are not known.

This clonotype was counted only a few times. The chain couples TRBV20-1 to TRBJ1-2, with TRBD1 as a possible D gene (6 bases). Germline values: CDR1 DFQATT, CDR2 SNEGSKA (reference sequence). The CDR3 is 12 residues long. Trimming shortened V by 5 bases and J by 3 bases, and 10 bases separated the two germline ends. The CDR3 DNA reads as TGCAGTGCTCCAGGACAGCACTATGGCTACACCTTC. Protein sequence: CSAPGQHYGYTF.

This clonotype has just a few counts. This chain uses TRBV20-1 with TRBJ1-2; D is perhaps TRBD1 (6 bases). Trimming left V 0 bases short and J 0 bases short, with 17 bases between. This CDR3 has 17 amino acids. Germline CDR1 reads DFQATT; CDR2 reads SNEGSKA (reference sequence). CDR3 residues: CSARDRRTALTNYGYTF. The CDR3 nucleotides read TGCAGTGCTAGAGATCGCAGGACAGCCCTAACTAACTATGGCTACACCTTC.

The rearrangement links TRBV6-6 to TRBJ2-7; D unclear. Per the germline V gene, CDR1 is MNHNY and CDR2 is SVGAGI (reference sequence). The CDR3 runs 13 residues. V was shortened by 2 bases and J by 4 bases, with 9 bases between the two germline ends. CDR3 nucleotide sequence: TGTGCCAGCAGTTACACGGACCGATACGAGCAGTACTTC. This sequence encodes CASSYTDRYEQYF.

The chain recombines TRBV13 with TRBJ2-6; D may be TRBD1 or TRBD2 (5 bases each). Germline values: CDR1 PRHDT, CDR2 FYEKMQ (reference sequence). The CDR3 runs 18 residues. The V gene lost 6 bases and the J gene lost 4 bases, with 22 bases spanning the gap. The CDR3 loop is CASRWGRRTSVGANVLTF. The DNA of the CDR3 is TGTGCCAGCAGATGGGGACGGAGGACCTCTGTAGGGGCCAACGTCCTGACTTTC.

V gene TRBV28 combines with J gene TRBJ2-3, with 8 bases aligning to TRBD1. V lost 3 bases, J lost 3 bases, and 8 bases stayed unmatched. Germline V CDR1 and CDR2: MDHEN, SYDVKM. The CDR3 covers 16 residues. Written as DNA, the CDR3 is TGTGCCAGCAGTTTGGCAGGGGGCTCGGGGACAGATACGCAGTATTTT. It encodes CASSLAGGSGTDTQYF.

This sequence joins TRBV12-3 or TRBV12-4 and TRBJ1-5; 7 nucleotides align to TRBD1. This CDR3 is 16 amino acids long. With V trimmed by 7 bases and J by 1 base, 10 bases remained unmatched. CDR3 protein: CASTRGQMISNQPQHF. CDR3 in DNA: TGTGCCAGCACCCGGGGACAGATGATAAGCAATCAGCCCCAGCATTTT.

This clonotype came up a few times. The chain recombines TRBV7-6 with TRBJ2-5; 9 nucleotides match TRBD2. The V gene end was trimmed by 3 bases and the J gene end by 5 bases; junction bases not matched to a gene: 13. This CDR3 is 17 amino acids long. Per germline, CDR1 SGHVS and CDR2 FNYEAQ. Written as DNA, the CDR3 is TGTGCCAGCAGCTTTAGGCTAGCGGGGACCCGGGGGGAGACCCAGTACTTC. Residues: CASSFRLAGTRGETQYF.

The rearrangement uses TRBV3-1 and TRBJ1-1; 7 positions match TRBD1. The CDR3 contains 17 residues. Germline trimming cut 6 bases from V and 1 base from J; bases unmatched to any gene: 14. CDR1 LGHDT and CDR2 YNNKEL come from the germline V gene (reference sequence). The CDR3 DNA is TGTGCCAGCAGTCAACTACTACCAGGGGGAGAGAACACTGAAGCTTTCTTT. Its protein is CASSQLLPGGENTEAFF.

The rearrangement links TRBV5-4 to TRBJ2-2, with a weak D call TRBD1 (5 bases). CDR3 length: 17 amino acids. Germline lookup yields CDR1 SGHNT and CDR2 YYREEE (reference sequence). Trimming stripped 4 bases from V and 0 bases from J, with 16 bases between. CDR3 coding DNA: TGTGCCAGCAGCCCCGTGGAATTGGGGCCGAACACCGGGGAGCTGTTTTTT. This translates into CASSPVELGPNTGELFF.

The J gene is TRBJ1-3, the V gene TRBV3-1, with D perhaps TRBD1 (5 bases). Germline loops: CDR1 LGHDT, CDR2 YNNKEL (reference sequence). The CDR3 has 14 residues. The ends were cut back, 3 bases at V and 7 bases at J, with 13 bases in the middle. The CDR3 region is CASSQGTLGNTIYF. The DNA for the CDR3 is TGTGCCAGCAGCCAGGGGACCCTGGGCAACACCATATATTTT.

Here the CDR3 DNA reads TGTGCCAGCAGCGTACAGGGATACACTGAAGCTTTCTTT. It codes for CASSVQGYTEAFF. This rearrangement joins TRBV7-2 to TRBJ1-1; perhaps TRBD1 as D (6 bases). V was trimmed by 5 bases and J by 3 bases, leaving 10 bases between them. The CDR3 totals 13 residues. Germline CDR1 SGHTA, CDR2 FQGNSA. Using reference TRBV7-2 and TRBJ1-1 for the parts outside the CDR3, the full variable domain is GAGVSQSPSNKVTEKGKDVELRCDPISGHTALYWYRQSLGQGLEFLIYFQGNSAPDKSGLPSDRFSAERTGGSVSTLTIQRTQQEDSAVYLCASSVQGYTEAFFGQGTRLTVV.

The chain links TRBV7-6 to TRBJ2-3, with D hard to call. The CDR3 consists of 14 residues. Trimming took 0 bases from V and 6 from J, leaving 10 bases between them. The germline gives CDR1 SGHVS, CDR2 FNYEAQ. In DNA, the CDR3 is TGTGCCAGCAGCTTAGCCCTTGCTACGGATACGCAGTATTTT. Its protein is CASSLALATDTQYF.

This clonotype showed up just a few times. The chain carries TRBV7-9 and TRBJ2-1; either TRBD1 or TRBD2 may fit D (5 bases each). Trimming stripped 5 bases from V and 0 bases from J, with 20 bases between. Germline V CDR1 and CDR2: SEHNR, FQNEAQ (reference sequence). The CDR3 consists of 18 residues. CDR3 region: CASSPATGASISYNEQFF. CDR3 sequence (DNA): TGTGCCAGCAGCCCGGCCACCGGGGCCTCGATCTCCTACAATGAGCAGTTCTTC.

This clonotype has a handful of counts. CDR3 nucleotide sequence: TGTGCCATCAGTGGGGGAGCGGGGCAGGGGGCTTTTCGCGAGCAGTACTTC. This codes for CAISGGAGQGAFREQYF. The V gene is TRBV10-3, the J gene TRBJ2-7, with D possibly TRBD1 on 8 matching bases. Germline CDR1 and CDR2: ENHRY and SYGVKD. The CDR3 loop spans 17 amino acids. Trimming pared 4 bases from V and 6 bases from J, leaving 25 bases between.

This clonotype has a count of ten or more. The gene calls are TRBV12-3 or TRBV12-4 and TRBJ2-1; 8 nucleotides line up with TRBD2. The ends lost 5 bases at V and 7 bases at J; junction bases unmatched: 10. CDR3 length equals 15 residues. In DNA form, the CDR3 reads TGTGCCAGCAGTCGGACTAGCACGGGTCGTAATGAGCAGTTCTTC. As protein: CASSRTSTGRNEQFF.

V is TRBV14 and J is TRBJ1-2; the match to TRBD1 covers 9 bases. The germline V gene has CDR1 SGHDN and CDR2 FVKESK. V gave up 0 bases and J gave up 8 bases; unmatched junction bases: 7. CDR3 length equals 15 residues. Here the CDR3 DNA reads TGTGCCAGCAGCCAAGATTTGTGGACAGGGGACGGCTACACCTTC. Its protein product is CASSQDLWTGDGYTF. Together with reference TRBV14 and TRBJ1-2, the CDR3 gives the full variable domain: EAGVTQFPSHSVIEKGQTVTLRCDPISGHDNLYWYRRVMGKEIKFLLHFVKESKQDESGMPNNRFLAERTGGTYSTLKVQPAELEDSGVYFCASSQDLWTGDGYTFGSGTRLTVV.

The chain uses TRBV15 and TRBJ2-1, with D perhaps TRBD1 (6 bases). This CDR3 comprises 15 residues. Trimming removed 0 bases at V and 3 bases at J, with 9 bases between. Germline loops: CDR1 LNHNV, CDR2 YYDKDF (reference sequence). CDR3 sequence reads: CATSRDRQDYNEQFF. The CDR3 coding sequence is TGTGCCACCAGCAGAGATCGACAGGACTACAATGAGCAGTTCTTC.

The chain couples TRBV12-3 or TRBV12-4 to TRBJ1-5; the D gene is possibly TRBD1 (6 bases). V lost 7 bases and J 1 base, leaving 14 bases between the germline ends. The CDR3 spans 15 residues. For the CDR3, the DNA is TGTGCCAGCACCAATAGAGGGGGGAGCAATCAGCCCCAGCATTTT. Protein product: CASTNRGGSNQPQHF.

This chain connects TRBV7-9 to TRBJ1-1, with 9 bases fitting TRBD1. In germline, CDR1 is SEHNR, CDR2 FQNEAQ (reference sequence). V was pared by 6 bases and J by 11 bases, with 7 bases of the junction left unmatched. The CDR3 length is 12 residues. CDR3 bases: TGTGCCAGCAGGGGACAGGGTCAGGCCGCTTTCTTT. This sequence encodes CASRGQGQAAFF.

The chain recombines TRBV19 with TRBJ1-1; unclear D gene. Trimming pared 0 bases from V and 6 bases from J, leaving 8 bases between. Germline V gives CDR1 LNHDA, CDR2 SQIVND (reference sequence). The CDR3 has 13 amino acids. CDR3 bases: TGTGCCAGTAGTATAGATCCCGGGTCTGAAGCTTTCTTT. Amino acids: CASSIDPGSEAFF.

This clonotype came up a few times. The rearrangement joins TRBV29-1 to TRBJ2-5; 10 nucleotides align to TRBD2. This CDR3 has 14 residues. Germline V CDR1 and CDR2: SQVTM, ANQGSEA. With V trimmed by 7 bases and J by 5 bases, 10 bases remained unmatched. The CDR3 protein is CSAEGLAGVETQYF. CDR3 nucleotides: TGCAGCGCCGAGGGGCTAGCGGGAGTGGAGACCCAGTACTTC.

The chain links TRBV5-1 to TRBJ1-1, with D possibly matching TRBD1 (5 bases). The germline V gene encodes CDR1 SGHRS and CDR2 YFSETQ. The CDR3 sequence is 15 residues long. The V and J ends lost 5 bases and 2 bases respectively, with 16 bases between them. CDR3 in DNA: TGCGCCAGCAGGGGAGCGGGGCGGGCCAACACTGAAGCTTTCTTT. Amino acid sequence: CASRGAGRANTEAFF.

In this sample, this clonotype turned up a few times. The V gene is TRBV6-1, the J gene TRBJ2-5; a weak D match, TRBD1 (6 bases). The CDR3 has 13 residues. Germline values: CDR1 MNHNS, CDR2 SASEGT. With 10 bases removed from V and 4 bases from J, the gap between germline ends came to 16 bases. For the CDR3, the DNA is TGTGCCATCGAGAGGACAGTCCGAGAGACCCAGTACTTC. Protein sequence: CAIERTVRETQYF.

In its sample, this clonotype was seen a few times. The rearrangement joins TRBV7-2 to TRBJ2-3, with 7 bases lining up with TRBD1. The J segment lost 0 bases and the V segment lost 5 bases, leaving 5 bases of the junction unmatched. The CDR3 spans 15 residues. Germline assignment: CDR1 SGHTA and CDR2 FQGNSA. The chain's CDR3 is CASSIGGLSTDTQYF. CDR3 sequence (DNA): TGTGCCAGCAGCATAGGGGGCTTGAGCACAGATACGCAGTATTTT.

V is TRBV12-3 or TRBV12-4 and J is TRBJ2-1; 7 nucleotides match TRBD2. J lost 6 bases, V lost 4 bases, and 9 bases had no gene match. The CDR3 is 15 residues long. The CDR3 here is CASSSQRGPSNEQFF. The DNA of the CDR3 is TGTGCCAGCAGTTCTCAGCGGGGACCCAGCAATGAGCAGTTCTTC.

In this sample, this clonotype turned up a few times. V gene TRBV5-5 combines with J gene TRBJ2-7; D unclear. The CDR3 loop spans 14 amino acids. Looked up from germline, CDR1 is SGHKS and CDR2 is YYEKEE (reference sequence). The V end lost 4 bases, the J end lost 2 bases, and 13 bases lay between the germline ends. The CDR3 DNA sequence: TGTGCCAGCAGCCTCACCAAGCGAACCTACGAGCAGTACTTC. Its protein product is CASSLTKRTYEQYF.

This clonotype appeared a few times. The CDR3 bases are TGCAGCGCCCCTCTCTCCTACAATGAGCAGTTCTTC. It codes for CSAPLSYNEQFF. The J gene is TRBJ2-1, the V gene TRBV29-1; no clear D gene. Per germline, CDR1 SQVTM and CDR2 ANQGSEA. The CDR3 sequence is 12 residues long. V lost 7 bases to trimming and J lost 0 bases, with 7 bases between them.

The chain is built from TRBV20-1 and TRBJ2-7; D is uncertain. Germline V gene data show CDR1 as DFQATT and CDR2 as SNEGSKA (reference sequence). The CDR3 is 13 residues long. Trimming removed 3 bases from V and 2 bases from J, with 11 bases in between. The DNA for the CDR3 is TGCAGTGCTAGTTTGGAGCCCACCTACGAGCAGTACTTC. Translated: CSASLEPTYEQYF.

The chain carries TRBV29-1 and TRBJ2-1; 8 bases map to TRBD2. The CDR3 runs to 15 residues. Losses at the gene ends were 2 bases for V and 9 bases for J; bases not matched to a gene: 12. Germline V gene sequence: CDR1 SQVTM, CDR2 ANQGSEA. The CDR3 region has the DNA TGCAGCGTTGAACCCGGGACTAGTGTCTTTGGTGAGCAGTTCTTC. Its translation is CSVEPGTSVFGEQFF.

This clonotype has only a few counts. This chain joins TRBV15 and TRBJ2-5; D remains unclear. CDR3 length: 15 residues. V gave up 4 bases and J gave up 0 bases, with 12 bases separating them. The germline CDR1 and CDR2 sequences are LNHNV and YYDKDF (reference sequence). The CDR3 bases are TGTGCCACCAGCACACAATCGTGGTACCAAGAGACCCAGTACTTC. Protein sequence: CATSTQSWYQETQYF.

V and J are TRBV6-1 and TRBJ2-5, with a possible D match to TRBD1 (5 bases). Germline assignment: CDR1 MNHNS and CDR2 SASEGT. CDR3 length: 14 residues. V was clipped by 4 bases and J by 5 bases, with 14 bases between them. In nucleotides, the CDR3 is TGTGCCAGCAGTGCCTTTGGCAGGGCTGAGACCCAGTACTTC. This translates into CASSAFGRAETQYF.